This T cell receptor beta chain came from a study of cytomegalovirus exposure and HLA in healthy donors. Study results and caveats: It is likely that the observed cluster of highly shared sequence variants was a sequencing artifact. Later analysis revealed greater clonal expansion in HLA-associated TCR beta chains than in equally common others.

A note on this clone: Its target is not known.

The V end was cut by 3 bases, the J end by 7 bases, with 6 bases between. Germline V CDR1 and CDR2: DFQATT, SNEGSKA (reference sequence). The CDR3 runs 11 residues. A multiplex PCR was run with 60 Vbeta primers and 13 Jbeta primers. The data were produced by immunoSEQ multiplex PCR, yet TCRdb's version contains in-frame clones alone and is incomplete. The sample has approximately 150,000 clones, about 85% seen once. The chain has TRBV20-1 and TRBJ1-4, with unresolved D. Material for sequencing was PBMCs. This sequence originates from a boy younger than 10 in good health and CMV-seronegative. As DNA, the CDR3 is TGCAGTGCTAGTGTGAGTGAAAAACTGTTTTTT. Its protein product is CSASVSEKLFF.